The T cell receptor (beta chain) under discussion was sequenced for a study of regulatory T cells in long-lasting Graves disease. Study results and limitations: There were preferences for TRBV28, TRBJ1-2 and TRBJ2-5 in persistent disease.

V trimming: 3 bases; J trimming: 1 base; junction bases outside the gene matches: 5. The CDR3 totals 16 residues. Germline CDR1 is SGHVS and CDR2 is FQNEAQ. With regard to this clonotype: Antigen: not known.

Library construction for TCR beta used iRepertoire HTBI primers and Arm-PCR of CDR3 regions. TCRdb ran MiXCR on the multiplex PCR reads and lists one entry per CDR3 protein. The repertoire holds under 450,000 distinct CDR3 sequences, roughly 25% seen once, with about 27% in the top ten. The time point denotes: persistent/refractory GD, antithyroid drugs over 5 years with positive TRAb. Extracted RNA from PBMCs served as the source of the TCR library. This specimen was peripheral blood mononuclear cells (PBMCs), taken when the disease was refractory, from a patient treated with antithyroid drugs. The chain recombines TRBV7-8 with TRBJ2-5; 10 nucleotides align to TRBD1. The TCR was taken from a woman in her thirties or forties with Graves disease. CDR3 sequence: CASSFVGTGAQETQYF. The CDR3 DNA sequence: TGTGCCAGCAGCTTTGTCGGGACAGGGGCCCAAGAGACCCAGTACTTC.